What follows describes a single TCR beta chain. Measured with immunoSEQ multiplex PCR; TCRdb has only the in-frame clones, and not every one. The sample yields under 50,000 clones, over 85% seen once. The source of the sample is a study of cytomegalovirus exposure and HLA in healthy donors. V lost 0 bases, J lost 6 bases, and 10 bases lay in between. The CDR3 runs 13 residues. The germline V gene has CDR1 SGHNT and CDR2 YYREEE (reference sequence). This clonotype originated in a woman under 30 in good health and CMV-seropositive. V usage is TRBV5-4 and J usage is TRBJ2-7; D is undetermined. Sequencing input: PBMCs. CDR3: CASSLGAPSEQYF. The CDR3 DNA reads TGTGCCAGCAGCTTGGGGGCCCCGTCCGAGCAGTACTTC.